This entry features one T cell receptor (beta chain) sequence. Treatment of the sample: oral pan-JAK inhibitor, 5-10 mg twice daily. This sample was included in a study of CD8+ T cells in alopecia areata. CDR3 length: 15 amino acids. The V end lost 1 base, the J end lost 3 bases, and 10 bases lay between the germline ends. Germline assignment: CDR1 MGHRA and CDR2 YSYEKL. The authors extracted RNA and reverse transcribed it into cDNA as the sequencing template. The repertoire was sequenced with immunoSEQ multiplex PCR; TCRdb's copy has only in-frame clones and lacks some. The table includes under 350,000 clones, 55% to 70% detected once.

Sample: CD4+ T cells sorted from blood, taken at week 24, from a patient treated with tofacitinib. This TCR was recovered from a human donor with alopecia areata. V and J are TRBV4-1 and TRBJ2-1, with D possibly TRBD2 on 5 matching bases. CDR3 loop: CASSQGSGVYNEQFF. CDR3 nucleotide sequence: TGCGCCAGCAGCCAAGGGTCCGGGGTCTACAATGAGCAGTTCTTC.